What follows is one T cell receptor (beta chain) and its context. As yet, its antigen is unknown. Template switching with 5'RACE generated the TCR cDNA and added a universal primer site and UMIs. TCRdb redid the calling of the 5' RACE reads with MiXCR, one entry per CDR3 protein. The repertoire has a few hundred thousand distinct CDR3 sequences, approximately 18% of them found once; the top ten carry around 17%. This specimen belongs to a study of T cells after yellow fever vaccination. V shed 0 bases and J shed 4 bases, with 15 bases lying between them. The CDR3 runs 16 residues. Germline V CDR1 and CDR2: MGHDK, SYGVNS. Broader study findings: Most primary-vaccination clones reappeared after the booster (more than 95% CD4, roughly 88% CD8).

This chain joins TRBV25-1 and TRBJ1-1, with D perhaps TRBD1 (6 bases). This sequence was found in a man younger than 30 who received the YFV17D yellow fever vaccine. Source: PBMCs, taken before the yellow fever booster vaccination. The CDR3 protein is CASSEYDQGGTTEAFF. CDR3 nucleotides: TGTGCCAGCAGTGAATATGACCAAGGGGGAACCACTGAAGCTTTCTTT.